One sample yielded the 25 T cell receptor beta chains listed below, sequenced in a study of radiotherapy plus CTLA-4 blockade in lung cancer. Here immunoSEQ multiplex PCR was the method, and the copy in TCRdb shows in-frame clones only, minus some. The top ten clones hold 0.79% of a sample with approximately 77,000 clones, roughly four fifths of them seen once. The sequencing used peripheral blood, collected from a patient treated with radiotherapy plus ipilimumab. All receptors come from a human donor with non-small cell lung cancer who had stable disease on radiotherapy plus ipilimumab.

V gene TRBV11-1 combines with J gene TRBJ1-2; 8 nucleotides align to TRBD1. Trimming cost V 4 bases and J 2 bases; bases outside gene matches: 6. There are 15 residues in the CDR3. Germline CDR1 SGHAT, CDR2 FQDESV (reference sequence). As DNA, the CDR3 is TGTGCCAGCAGCTACGGACAGGGTGCCAACTATGGCTACACCTTC. Amino acid sequence: CASSYGQGANYGYTF.

The chain joins TRBV13 to TRBJ2-4, with 10 positions matching TRBD2. CDR3 length: 15 residues. Germline values: CDR1 PRHDT, CDR2 FYEKMQ (reference sequence). V shed 5 bases, J shed 6 bases, and the junction held 7 bases outside the gene matches. CDR3 sequence: CASSDSSGRGNIQYF. Written as DNA, the CDR3 is TGTGCCAGCAGCGATTCTAGCGGGAGAGGAAACATTCAGTACTTC.

V gene TRBV5-1 combines with J gene TRBJ1-2, with 8 bases identical to TRBD1. The length of the CDR3 is 15 residues. V shed 0 bases and J 7 bases; nucleotides not matched to a gene: 8. Germline V gene sequence: CDR1 SGHRS, CDR2 YFSETQ. In DNA, the CDR3 is TGCGCCAGCAGCTTGGTTACAGGGGGGACTAGTGGCTACACCTTC. It specifies CASSLVTGGTSGYTF.

The chain has TRBV2 and TRBJ1-5; 12 nucleotides line up with TRBD1. J lost 4 bases, V lost 8 bases, and 6 bases had no gene match. The CDR3 length is 15 residues. Per germline, CDR1 SNHLY and CDR2 FYNNEI. CDR3 sequence: CASRGTGGENQPQHF. In nucleotides, the CDR3 is TGTGCCAGCCGAGGGACAGGGGGCGAAAATCAGCCCCAGCATTTT.

The rearrangement joins TRBV4-1 to TRBJ2-7; 10 nucleotides line up with TRBD2. Trimming removed 3 bases from V and 5 bases from J; junction bases left unmatched: 10. CDR1 and CDR2 (germline): MGHRA, YSYEKL. This CDR3 contains 16 residues. CDR3 nucleotide sequence: TGCGCCAGCAGCCAGTACTCCGGGACTAGCGTCGACGAGCAGTACTTC. Amino acid sequence: CASSQYSGTSVDEQYF.

This chain connects TRBV5-4 to TRBJ2-5, with D possibly matching TRBD2 (6 bases). Germline V gene sequence: CDR1 SGHNT, CDR2 YYREEE (reference sequence). The CDR3 covers 15 residues. V shed 4 bases and J shed 4 bases, with 17 bases lying between them. The CDR3 DNA follows: TGTGCCAGCAGCCCGGGGGACCTAGCGAGAGAGACCCAGTACTTC. It encodes CASSPGDLARETQYF. The entire variable domain, with the rest obtained from reference TRBV5-4 and TRBJ2-5, is as follows: ETGVTQSPTHLIKTRGQQVTLRCSSQSGHNTVSWYQQALGQGPQFIFQYYREEENGRGNFPPRFSGLQFPNYSSELNVNALELDDSALYLCASSPGDLARETQYFGPGTRLLVL.

CDR3 region: CASSQVGLAGAQETQYF. The CDR3 region has the DNA TGTGCCAGCAGCCAAGTCGGACTAGCGGGAGCCCAAGAGACCCAGTACTTC. The V gene is TRBV4-2, the J gene TRBJ2-5, with 13 bases identical to TRBD2. The CDR3 spans 17 residues. Losses at the gene ends were 1 base for V and 1 base for J; bases not matched to a gene: 3. Germline V gene sequence: CDR1 LGHNA, CDR2 YNFKEQ.

The chain is built from TRBV19 and TRBJ1-6; TRBD1 matches 9 bases. CDR1 is LNHDA, CDR2 SQIVND, per germline (reference sequence). The V and J ends lost 8 bases and 6 bases, in that order; junction bases with no gene match: 2. The length of the CDR3 is 13 residues. The CDR3 sequence: CASRDRANSPLHF. CDR3 sequence (DNA): TGTGCCAGTCGGGACAGGGCTAATTCACCCCTCCACTTT.

The rearrangement joins TRBV5-4 to TRBJ2-3; a weak D match, TRBD1 (5 bases). Germline CDR1 SGHNT, CDR2 YYREEE (reference sequence). V lost 4 bases, J lost 4 bases, and 16 bases lay in between. The CDR3 runs 15 residues. The CDR3 reads CASSPGLQVADTQYF. The CDR3 coding sequence is TGTGCCAGCAGCCCCGGCCTACAGGTCGCAGATACGCAGTATTTT.

This clone was counted only a few times. The chain uses TRBV6-5 and TRBJ1-5; 8 positions agree with TRBD1. The germline CDR1 and CDR2 sequences are MNHEY and SVGAGI. The J segment lost 3 bases and the V segment lost 5 bases, leaving 6 bases of the junction unmatched. The length of the CDR3 is 15 residues. The CDR3 DNA follows: TGTGCCAGCAGTGCCACAGGGGGTTCCAATCAGCCCCAGCATTTT. Translating gives CASSATGGSNQPQHF.

The chain is built from TRBV2 and TRBJ1-4; unclear D gene. Trimming stripped 3 bases from V and 3 bases from J, with 11 bases between. This CDR3 has 15 amino acids. CDR1 SNHLY and CDR2 FYNNEI come from the germline V gene. The CDR3 DNA reads as TGTGCCAGCAGTGATTTGTCAGTTTCTAATGAAAAACTGTTTTTT. Translated, it gives CASSDLSVSNEKLFF.

The rearrangement uses TRBV18 and TRBJ2-2; tentatively, D is TRBD1 (6 bases). Germline V gene lookup returns CDR1 KGHSH and CDR2 LQKENI. Trimming took 2 bases from V and 2 from J, leaving 15 bases between them. This CDR3 region has 17 residues. CDR3: CASSPSGQRFNTGELFF. The CDR3 DNA is TGTGCCAGCTCACCATCAGGACAGAGATTTAACACCGGGGAGCTGTTTTTT.

This sequence joins TRBV7-7 and TRBJ1-1; D gene unclear. Germline-derived CDR1 and CDR2 are SSHAT and FNYEAQ (reference sequence). V was clipped by 2 bases and J by 3 bases, with 7 bases between them. The CDR3 sequence is 13 residues long. DNA for the CDR3: TGTGCCAGCAGCTTAAAAGGAGACACTGAAGCTTTCTTT. This encodes CASSLKGDTEAFF.

In its sample, this clone ranks as medium-sized. This sequence joins TRBV21-1 and TRBJ1-2. TRBV21-1 represents a pseudogene. There are 13 residues in the CDR3. This CDR3 reads CASSKGREGGYTF. CDR3 nucleotides: TGTGCCAGCAGCAAAGGGCGGGAAGGCGGCTACACCTTC.

Concerning this clone itself: An end of the junction does not agree with germline; a read error may underlie this. The V gene is TRBV10-3, the J gene TRBJ2-4; tentatively, D is TRBD1 or TRBD2 (5 bases each). The germline gives CDR1 ENHRY, CDR2 SYGVKD. The CDR3 length is 13 residues. The CDR3 DNA follows: TGTGCCATCTCTCCCGGGGAAGGGGCACTTCAATACTTC. This encodes CAISPGEGALQYF.

This clone appeared once. This chain joins TRBV2 and TRBJ2-4; TRBD2 matches at 13 bases. V trimming: 6 bases; J trimming: 3 bases; junction bases outside the gene matches: 5. CDR3 length: 16 amino acids. Germline lookup yields CDR1 SNHLY and CDR2 FYNNEI. CDR3 in DNA: TGTGCCAGCAGGACGGGACTAGCGGGGAACAAAAACATTCAGTACTTC. Amino acids: CASRTGLAGNKNIQYF.

The V gene is TRBV19, the J gene TRBJ2-2; 13 bases fit TRBD2. This CDR3 spans 17 amino acids. Per germline, CDR1 LNHDA and CDR2 SQIVND (reference sequence). The V gene end was trimmed by 5 bases and the J gene end by 5 bases; junction bases not matched to a gene: 8. For the CDR3, the DNA is TGTGCCAGTAGTGTGGGACTAGCGGGGAGAGGGACCGGGGAGCTGTTTTTT. This gives the protein CASSVGLAGRGTGELFF.

The chain has TRBV19 and TRBJ1-6; 9 bases map to TRBD1. The CDR3 runs 16 residues. CDR1 and CDR2 (germline): LNHDA, SQIVND (reference sequence). Losses at the gene ends were 0 bases for V and 7 bases for J; bases not matched to a gene: 4. The CDR3 coding sequence is TGTGCCAGTAGTATAGAAACAGGGGGCCGGAATTCACCCCTCCACTTT. It encodes CASSIETGGRNSPLHF.

This clone was detected only once. CDR3 in DNA: TGTGCCTGGAGTCGGGGACAGCCGGGAGGTGGAAACACCATATATTTT. Translating gives CAWSRGQPGGGNTIYF. The V and J genes are TRBV30 and TRBJ1-3, with 7 nucleotides matching TRBD1. This CDR3 spans 16 amino acids. Trimming removed 2 bases from V and 3 bases from J; junction bases left unmatched: 10. Looked up from germline, CDR1 is GTSNPN and CDR2 is SVGIG (reference sequence).

V is TRBV11-2 and J is TRBJ1-2, with unresolved D. The CDR3 consists of 12 residues. Trimming shortened V by 0 bases and J by 7 bases, and 6 bases separated the two germline ends. Germline CDR1 reads SGHAT; CDR2 reads FQNNGV. CDR3 in DNA: TGTGCCAGCAGCTTAGAACGGGTTGGCTACACCTTC. Translation gives CASSLERVGYTF.

The gene calls are TRBV7-6 and TRBJ1-5, with 8 nucleotides matching TRBD1. Germline V gene lookup returns CDR1 SGHVS and CDR2 FNYEAQ. J was trimmed by 2 bases and V by 1 base; bases with no gene match: 1. The CDR3 sequence is 15 residues long. The CDR3 loop reads CASSLGGQGNQPQHF. CDR3 bases: TGTGCCAGCAGCTTAGGGGGACAGGGCAATCAGCCCCAGCATTTT.

The rearrangement joins TRBV7-3 to TRBJ2-3, with TRBD2 matching over 7 bases. Germline CDR1 SGHTA, CDR2 FQGTGA. Trimming removed 3 bases from V and 4 bases from J; junction bases left unmatched: 7. The CDR3 length is 15 residues. The CDR3 bases are TGTGCCAGCAGCTTCAACAGCGGGGTGGCAGATACGCAGTATTTT. It yields the protein CASSFNSGVADTQYF.

The chain recombines TRBV6-5 with TRBJ1-1; D is unclear. The germline V gene encodes CDR1 MNHEY and CDR2 SVGAGI. CDR3 length: 14 residues. V was cut by 2 bases and J by 4 bases, with 11 bases left in between. DNA of the CDR3: TGTGCCAGCAGTTACGGGTCCGCCTTCACTGAAGCTTTCTTT. It translates to CASSYGSAFTEAFF.

The chain combines TRBV28 with TRBJ1-4; 7 bases are a match to TRBD1. Germline CDR1 MDHEN, CDR2 SYDVKM. The CDR3 spans 15 residues. Unmatched junction bases numbered 11, after V lost 6 bases and J lost 7 bases. CDR3 in DNA: TGTGCCAGCAGATGGAATACAGGGGCCGGTGAAAAACTGTTTTTT. Translating gives CASRWNTGAGEKLFF. Drawing the rest from reference TRBV28 and TRBJ1-4, the complete variable domain is DVKVTQSSRYLVKRTGEKVFLECVQDMDHENMFWYRQDPGLGLRLIYFSYDVKMKEKGDIPEGYSVSREKKERFSLILESASTNQTSMYLCASRWNTGAGEKLFFGSGTQLSVL.

The J gene is TRBJ2-7, the V gene TRBV6-5; D assignment may be TRBD1 or TRBD2 (5 bases each). Per germline, CDR1 MNHEY and CDR2 SVGAGI. This CDR3 has 14 amino acids. V dropped 2 bases and J dropped 2 bases, with 10 bases sitting between them. The CDR3 nucleotides read TGTGCCAGCAGTTACCCGGGACGTCCCTACGAGCAGTACTTC. Translating it yields CASSYPGRPYEQYF.